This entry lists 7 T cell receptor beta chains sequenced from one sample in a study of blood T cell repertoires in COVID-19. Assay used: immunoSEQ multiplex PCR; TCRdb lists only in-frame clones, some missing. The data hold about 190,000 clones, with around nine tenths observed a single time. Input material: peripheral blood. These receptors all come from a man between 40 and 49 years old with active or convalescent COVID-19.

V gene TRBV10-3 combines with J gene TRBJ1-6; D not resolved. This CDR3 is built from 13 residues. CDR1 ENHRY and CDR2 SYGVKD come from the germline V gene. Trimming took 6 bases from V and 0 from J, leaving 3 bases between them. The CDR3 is CAISGSYNSPLHF. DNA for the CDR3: TGTGCCATCAGCGGCTCCTATAATTCACCCCTCCACTTT.

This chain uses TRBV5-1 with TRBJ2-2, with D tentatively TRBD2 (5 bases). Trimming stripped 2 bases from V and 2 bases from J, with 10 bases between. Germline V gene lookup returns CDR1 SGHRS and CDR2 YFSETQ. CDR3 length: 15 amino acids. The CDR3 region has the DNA TGCGCCAGCAGCTTCGGACTGGGAAACACCGGGGAGCTGTTTTTT. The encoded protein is CASSFGLGNTGELFF.

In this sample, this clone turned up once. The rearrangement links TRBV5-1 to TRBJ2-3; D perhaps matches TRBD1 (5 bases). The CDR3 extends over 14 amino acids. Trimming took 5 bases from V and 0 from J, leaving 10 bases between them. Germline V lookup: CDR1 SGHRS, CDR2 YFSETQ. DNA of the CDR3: TGCGCCAGCAGAAGGGGATTGAGCACAGATACGCAGTATTTT. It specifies CASRRGLSTDTQYF.

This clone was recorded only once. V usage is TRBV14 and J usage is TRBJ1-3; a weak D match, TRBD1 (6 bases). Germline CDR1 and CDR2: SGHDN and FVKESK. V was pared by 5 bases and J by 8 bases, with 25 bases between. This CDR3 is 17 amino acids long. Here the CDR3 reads CASSAETGQANRHTIYF. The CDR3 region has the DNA TGTGCCAGCAGCGCAGAAACAGGGCAAGCGAACCGACACACCATATATTTT.

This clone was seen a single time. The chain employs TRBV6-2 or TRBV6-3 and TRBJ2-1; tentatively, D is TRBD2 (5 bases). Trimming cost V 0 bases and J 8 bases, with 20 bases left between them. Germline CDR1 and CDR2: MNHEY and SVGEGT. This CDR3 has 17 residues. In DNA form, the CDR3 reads TGTGCCAGCAGTTACTCGAGGGTGGGAGACCCGCAGGATGAGCAGTTCTTC. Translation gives CASSYSRVGDPQDEQFF.

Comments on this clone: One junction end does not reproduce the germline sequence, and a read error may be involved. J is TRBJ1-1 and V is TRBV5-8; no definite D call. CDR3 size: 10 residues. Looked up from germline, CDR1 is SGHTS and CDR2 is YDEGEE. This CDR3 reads CASSLVETEF. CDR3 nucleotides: TGTGCCAGCAGCTTGGTCGAGACGGAGTTT.

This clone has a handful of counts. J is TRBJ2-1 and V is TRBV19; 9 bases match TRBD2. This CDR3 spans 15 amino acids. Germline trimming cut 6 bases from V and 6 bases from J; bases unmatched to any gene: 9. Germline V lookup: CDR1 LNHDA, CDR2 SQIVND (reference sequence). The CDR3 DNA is TGTGCCAGTAGGCATCCGGGACTAGCCTTCAATGAGCAGTTCTTC. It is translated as CASRHPGLAFNEQFF.